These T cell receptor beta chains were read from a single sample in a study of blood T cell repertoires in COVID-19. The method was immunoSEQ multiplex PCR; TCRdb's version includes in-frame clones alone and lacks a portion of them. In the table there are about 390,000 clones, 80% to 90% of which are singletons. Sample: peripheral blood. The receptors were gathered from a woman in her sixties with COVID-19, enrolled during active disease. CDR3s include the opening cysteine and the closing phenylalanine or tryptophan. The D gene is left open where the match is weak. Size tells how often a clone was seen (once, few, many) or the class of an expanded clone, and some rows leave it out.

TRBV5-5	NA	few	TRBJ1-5	CASSPAGRGVVQPQHF	TGTGCCAGCAGCCCCGCTGGCAGGGGAGTAGTTCAGCCCCAGCATTTT
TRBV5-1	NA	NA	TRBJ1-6	CASRTDTWNSPLHF	TGCGCCAGCAGGACGGACACTTGGAATTCACCCCTCCACTTT
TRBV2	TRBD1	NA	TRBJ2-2	CASSVRGRNTGELFF	TGTGCCAGCAGTGTGAGGGGGCGGAACACCGGGGAGCTGTTTTTT
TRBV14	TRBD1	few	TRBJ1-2	CASSQGQNYGYTF	TGTGCCAGCAGCCAGGGACAGAACTATGGCTACACCTTC
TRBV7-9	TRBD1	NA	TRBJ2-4	CASSKQGDFGNIQYF	TGTGCCAGCAGCAAACAGGGGGATTTCGGGAACATTCAGTACTTC
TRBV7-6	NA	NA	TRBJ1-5	CASSSLTERNSNQPQHF	TGTGCCAGCAGCTCATTGACAGAAAGGAATAGCAATCAGCCCCAGCATTTT
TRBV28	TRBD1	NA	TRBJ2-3	CASSRSAGTGGSTQYF	TGTGCCAGCAGTCGGTCGGCCGGGACAGGGGGTTCGACGCAGTATTTT
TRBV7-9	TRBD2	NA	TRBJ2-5	CASSLRGGGETQYF	TGTGCCAGCAGCTTACGGGGGGGAGGTGAGACCCAGTACTTC
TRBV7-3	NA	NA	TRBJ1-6	CASSPQGPATGFSSPLHF	TGTGCCAGCAGCCCCCAAGGACCCGCCACGGGATTCTCCTCACCCCTCCACTTT
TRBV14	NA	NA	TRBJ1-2	CASSLTAYGYTF	TGTGCCAGCAGCCTGACTGCCTATGGCTACACCTTC
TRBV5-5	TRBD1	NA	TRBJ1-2	CASSRTGTNYGYTF	TGTGCCAGCAGCCGGACAGGAACTAACTATGGCTACACCTTC
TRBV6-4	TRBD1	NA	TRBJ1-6	CASSTGGYNSPLHF	TGTGCCAGCAGTACAGGGGGGTATAATTCACCCCTCCACTTT
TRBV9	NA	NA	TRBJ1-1	CASSTTGTRNTEAFF	TGTGCCAGCAGCACTACCGGGACTCGGAACACTGAAGCTTTCTTT
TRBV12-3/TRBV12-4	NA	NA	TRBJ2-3	CASSLVGGDTQYF	TGTGCCAGCAGTTTAGTGGGGGGAGATACGCAGTATTTT
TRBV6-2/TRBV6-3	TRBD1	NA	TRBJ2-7	CASSYPQPPLRDRDTTKQYF	TGTGCCAGCAGTTACCCACAGCCCCCACTCCGGGACAGGGATACTACCAAGCAGTACTTC
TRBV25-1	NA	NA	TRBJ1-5	CASSEQENQPQHF	TGTGCCAGCAGTGAACAAGAGAATCAGCCCCAGCATTTT
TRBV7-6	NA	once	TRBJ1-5	CASSSQENQPQHF	TGTGCCAGCAGCTCACAGGAGAATCAGCCCCAGCATTTT
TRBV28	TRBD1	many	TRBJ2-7	CASRTGTGGNPYEQYF	TGTGCCAGCAGGACCGGGACAGGGGGCAACCCCTACGAGCAGTACTTC
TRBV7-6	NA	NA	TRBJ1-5	CASSLILVRQGLNQPQHF	TGTGCCAGCAGCTTAATACTTGTGAGGCAGGGACTCAATCAGCCCCAGCATTTT
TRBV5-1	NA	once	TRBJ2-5	CASSLAPFREETQYF	TGCGCCAGCAGCTTGGCCCCCTTCAGGGAAGAGACCCAGTACTTC
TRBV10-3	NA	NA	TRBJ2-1	CAIKKGDRAEQFF	TGTGCCATCAAGAAGGGGGATCGGGCCGAGCAGTTCTTC
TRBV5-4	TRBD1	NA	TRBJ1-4	CASSRGTGGSEKLFF	TGTGCCAGCAGCAGAGGGACAGGGGGGAGCGAAAAACTGTTTTTT
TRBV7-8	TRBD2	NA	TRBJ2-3	CASSLLVLAGGVDTQYF	TGTGCCAGCAGCTTATTGGTCCTGGCGGGGGGTGTAGATACGCAGTATTTT
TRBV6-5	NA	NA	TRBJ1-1	CASRGAYAMNTEAFF	TGTGCCAGCAGGGGGGCCTACGCAATGAACACTGAAGCTTTCTTT
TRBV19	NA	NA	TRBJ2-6	CASSRDFFSGANVLTF	TGTGCCAGTAGCAGGGACTTCTTCTCTGGGGCCAACGTCCTGACTTTC
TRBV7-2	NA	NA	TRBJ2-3	CASSFQGSTDTQYF	TGTGCCAGCAGCTTTCAGGGATCCACAGATACGCAGTATTTT
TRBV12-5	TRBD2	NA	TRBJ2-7	CASGLVLWEGKGFSSYEQYF	TGTGCTAGTGGTTTGGTACTTTGGGAGGGGAAGGGGTTTAGCTCCTACGAGCAGTACTTC
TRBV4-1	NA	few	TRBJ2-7	CASSREQYRYEQYF	TGCGCCAGCAGCCGAGAACAGTATCGCTACGAGCAGTACTTC
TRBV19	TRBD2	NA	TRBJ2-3	CASSSSGGTDTQYF	TGTGCCAGTAGTTCTAGCGGGGGCACAGATACGCAGTATTTT
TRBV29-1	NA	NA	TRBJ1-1	CSATDPEAFF	TGCAGCGCCACAGACCCTGAAGCTTTCTTT
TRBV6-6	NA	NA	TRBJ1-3	CASSSEGNTIYF	TGTGCCAGCAGCTCTGAGGGAAACACCATATATTTT
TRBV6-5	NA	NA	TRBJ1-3	CASRIRAGSGNTIYF	TGTGCCAGTCGAATCCGAGCGGGCTCTGGAAACACCATATATTTT
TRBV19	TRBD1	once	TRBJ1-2	CASSTSTGGQPYGYTF	TGTGCCAGTAGTACTTCCACAGGGGGCCAGCCCTATGGCTACACCTTC
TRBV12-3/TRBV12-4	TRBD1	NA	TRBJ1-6	CASRRTGALPLHF	TGTGCCAGCAGGAGGACAGGGGCCTTGCCCCTCCACTTT
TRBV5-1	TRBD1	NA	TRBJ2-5	CASSLATGGSETQYF	TGCGCCAGCAGCTTGGCTACAGGGGGCAGCGAGACCCAGTACTTC
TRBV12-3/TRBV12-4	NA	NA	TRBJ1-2	CASSFNAGTPYVF	TGTGCCAGCAGTTTTAACGCCGGGACTCCATACGTCTTC
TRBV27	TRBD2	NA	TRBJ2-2	CASSSRLAGGPNTGELFF	TGTGCCAGCAGTTCCCGACTAGCGGGGGGCCCCAACACCGGGGAGCTGTTTTTT
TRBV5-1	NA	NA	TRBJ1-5	CASSFGSNQPQHF	TGCGCCAGCAGCTTCGGGAGCAATCAGCCCCAGCATTTT
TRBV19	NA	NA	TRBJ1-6	CASSIGGVSSPLHF	TGTGCCAGTAGTATAGGGGGAGTCAGCTCACCCCTCCACTTT
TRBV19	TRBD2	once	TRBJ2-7	CASSTGLAYEQYF	TGTGCCAGTAGTACCGGACTAGCCTACGAGCAGTACTTC
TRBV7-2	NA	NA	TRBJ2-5	CASSLVLASETQYF	TGTGCCAGCAGCTTAGTACTAGCATCAGAGACCCAGTACTTC
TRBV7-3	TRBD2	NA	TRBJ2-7	CASSLVAGGAGEQYF	TGTGCCAGCAGCTTAGTCGCCGGGGGGGCTGGAGAGCAGTACTTC
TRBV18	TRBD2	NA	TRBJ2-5	CASSPGTSGAQETQYF	TGTGCCAGCTCGCCTGGGACTAGCGGGGCGCAAGAGACCCAGTACTTC
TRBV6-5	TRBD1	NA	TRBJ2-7	CASRDRSFSYEQYF	TGTGCCAGCCGGGACAGGAGTTTTTCCTACGAGCAGTACTTC
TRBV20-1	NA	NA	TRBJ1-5	CSASSAGNQPQHF	TGCAGTGCTAGTAGTGCGGGCAATCAGCCCCAGCATTTT
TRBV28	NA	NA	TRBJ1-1	CASNTPMNTEAFF	TGTGCCAGCAATACACCCATGAACACTGAAGCTTTCTTT
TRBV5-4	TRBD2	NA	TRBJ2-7	CASSLLAGGSGEQYF	TGTGCCAGCAGCTTACTAGCGGGGGGTAGTGGCGAGCAGTACTTC
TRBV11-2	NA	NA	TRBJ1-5	CASIPGGESAQHF	TGTGCCAGCATCCCCGGGGGAGAATCAGCCCAGCATTTT
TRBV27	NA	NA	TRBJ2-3	CASSLQHPSTDTQYF	TGTGCCAGCAGTTTACAACACCCTAGCACAGATACGCAGTATTTT
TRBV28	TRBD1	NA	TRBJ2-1	CASSLPLGDSSYNEQFF	TGTGCCAGCAGTTTGCCCCTCGGGGACAGCTCCTACAATGAGCAGTTCTTC
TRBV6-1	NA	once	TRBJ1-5	CASSSRGARPQHF	TGTGCCAGCAGTTCCCGAGGAGCCAGGCCCCAGCATTTT
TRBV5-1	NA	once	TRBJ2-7	CASSLAGASEQYF	TGCGCCAGCAGCTTGGCAGGGGCGAGCGAGCAGTACTTC
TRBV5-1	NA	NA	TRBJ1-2	CASSQEGRAYGYTF	TGCGCCAGCAGCCAGGAGGGGCGGGCCTATGGCTACACCTTC
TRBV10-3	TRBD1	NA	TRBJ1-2	CAISEWLGGADGYTF	TGTGCCATCAGTGAGTGGCTAGGGGGCGCAGATGGCTACACCTTC